This T cell receptor beta chain derives from a study of shared clonotypes between healthy human individuals. The wider study: Each donor's CD4 naive and CD4 memory cells filled three plates apiece, CD8 naive two, and CD8 memory one.

Adult Caucasians living in Nashville, Tennessee made up all of the donors. The CDR3 runs to 13 residues. V lost 4 bases and J lost 1; bases outside the gene matches: 1. Germline V gene data show CDR1 as SGHTS and CDR2 as YDEGEE. TCRdb keeps only in-frame clones here, not all; method: immunoSEQ multiplex PCR. The sample carries roughly 1 million clones, about 84% recorded once. The genes are TRBV5-8 and TRBJ2-7; 8 nucleotides agree with TRBD1. The sample taken for sequencing was memory CD4+ T cells from PBMCs. Stated subset: CD45RA-negative fraction. The clonotype was recovered from a man aged 18 to 29 in good health. Some clones in this sample may be carry-over from other donors' samples. The CDR3 DNA reads as TGTGCCAGCAGCCGGACAGGGTCCTACGAGCAGTACTTC. This gives the protein CASSRTGSYEQYF.